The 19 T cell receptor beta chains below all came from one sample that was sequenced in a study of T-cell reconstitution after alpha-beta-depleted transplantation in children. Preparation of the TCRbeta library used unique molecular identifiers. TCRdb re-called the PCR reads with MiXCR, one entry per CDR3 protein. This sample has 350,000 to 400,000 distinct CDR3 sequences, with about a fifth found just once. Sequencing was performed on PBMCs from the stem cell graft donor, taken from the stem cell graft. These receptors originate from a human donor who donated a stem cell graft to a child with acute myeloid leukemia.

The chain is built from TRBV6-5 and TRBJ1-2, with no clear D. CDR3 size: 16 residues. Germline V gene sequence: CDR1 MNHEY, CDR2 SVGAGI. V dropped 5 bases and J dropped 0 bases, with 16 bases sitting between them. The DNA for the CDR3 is TGTGCCAGCAGTACGCAAAACAGTAAAGCTAACTATGGCTACACCTTC. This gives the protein CASSTQNSKANYGYTF.

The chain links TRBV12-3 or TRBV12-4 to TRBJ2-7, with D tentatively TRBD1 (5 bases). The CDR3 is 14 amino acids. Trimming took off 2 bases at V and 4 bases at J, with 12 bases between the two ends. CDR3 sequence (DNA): TGTGCCAGCAGTTTAAGACAGCCGGATTACGAGCAGTACTTC. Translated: CASSLRQPDYEQYF.

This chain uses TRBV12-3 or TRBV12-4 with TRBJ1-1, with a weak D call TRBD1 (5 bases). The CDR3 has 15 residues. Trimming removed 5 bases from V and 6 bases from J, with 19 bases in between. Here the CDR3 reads CASSRIGTGVSEAFF. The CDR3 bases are TGTGCCAGCAGTAGGATAGGGACCGGGGTATCTGAAGCTTTCTTT.

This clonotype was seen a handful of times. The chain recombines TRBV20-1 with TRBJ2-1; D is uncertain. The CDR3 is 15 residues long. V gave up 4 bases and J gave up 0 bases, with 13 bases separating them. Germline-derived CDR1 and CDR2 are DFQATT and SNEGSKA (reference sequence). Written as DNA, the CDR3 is TGCAGTGCTACCTGGGCCGCCCGCTCCTACAATGAGCAGTTCTTC. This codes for CSATWAARSYNEQFF.

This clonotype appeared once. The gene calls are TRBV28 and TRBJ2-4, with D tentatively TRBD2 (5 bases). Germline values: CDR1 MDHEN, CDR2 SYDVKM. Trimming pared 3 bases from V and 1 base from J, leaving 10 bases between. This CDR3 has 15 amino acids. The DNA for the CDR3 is TGTGCCAGCAGTTTCCGGGGTCTGGCCAAAAACATTCAGTACTTC. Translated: CASSFRGLAKNIQYF.

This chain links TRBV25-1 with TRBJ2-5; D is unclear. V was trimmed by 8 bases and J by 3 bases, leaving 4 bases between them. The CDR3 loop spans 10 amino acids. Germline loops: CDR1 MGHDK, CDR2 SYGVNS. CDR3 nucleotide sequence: TGTGCCAGCGGAGAAGAGACCCAGTACTTC. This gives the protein CASGEETQYF. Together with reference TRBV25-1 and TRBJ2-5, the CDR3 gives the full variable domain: EADIYQTPRYLVIGTGKKITLECSQTMGHDKMYWYQQDPGMELHLIHYSYGVNSTEKGDLSSESTVSRIRTEHFPLTLESARPSHTSQYLCASGEETQYFGPGTRLLVL.

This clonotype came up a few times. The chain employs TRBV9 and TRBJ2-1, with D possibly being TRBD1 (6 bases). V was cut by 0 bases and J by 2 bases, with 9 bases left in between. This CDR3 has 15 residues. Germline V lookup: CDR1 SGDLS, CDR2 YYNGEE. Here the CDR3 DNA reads TGTGCCAGCAGCGTAGGCTGGGGGCCCTACAATGAGCAGTTCTTC. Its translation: CASSVGWGPYNEQFF.

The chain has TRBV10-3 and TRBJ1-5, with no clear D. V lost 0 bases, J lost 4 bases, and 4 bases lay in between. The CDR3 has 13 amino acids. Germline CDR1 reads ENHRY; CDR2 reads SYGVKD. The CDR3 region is CAISESENQPQHF. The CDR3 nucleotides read TGTGCCATCAGTGAGTCTGAAAATCAGCCCCAGCATTTT.

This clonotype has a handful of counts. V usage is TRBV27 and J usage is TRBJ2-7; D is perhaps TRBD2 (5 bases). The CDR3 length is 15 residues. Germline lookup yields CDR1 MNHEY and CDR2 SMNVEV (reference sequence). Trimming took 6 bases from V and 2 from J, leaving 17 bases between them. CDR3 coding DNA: TGTGCCAGCAGCCTCAGCGGCCCCAGCCCCTACGAGCAGTACTTC. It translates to CASSLSGPSPYEQYF.

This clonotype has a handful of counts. The CDR3 DNA reads TGCAGTGCTAATTTCTTAGCGGGAGGGCCAATCGGCACAGATACGCAGTATTTT. Its translation: CSANFLAGGPIGTDTQYF. The chain has TRBV20-1 and TRBJ2-3, with 11 bases that match TRBD2. Per germline, CDR1 DFQATT and CDR2 SNEGSKA (reference sequence). The CDR3 is made up of 18 amino acids. V lost 4 bases, J lost 1 base, and 13 bases stayed unmatched.

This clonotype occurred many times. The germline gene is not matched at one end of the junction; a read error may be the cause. The CDR3 here is CASSQEPRGRCLF. The CDR3 DNA sequence: TGCGCCAGCAGCCAAGAGCCTAGGGGACGGTGCCTCTTT. The chain recombines TRBV4-1 with TRBJ1-4, with a tentative D call TRBD1 (5 bases). The length of the CDR3 is 13 residues. Germline CDR1 reads MGHRA; CDR2 reads YSYEKL.

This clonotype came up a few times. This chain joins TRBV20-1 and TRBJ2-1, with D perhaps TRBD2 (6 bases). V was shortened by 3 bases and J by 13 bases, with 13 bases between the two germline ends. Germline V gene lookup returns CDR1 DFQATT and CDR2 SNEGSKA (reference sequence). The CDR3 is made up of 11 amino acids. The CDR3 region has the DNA TGCAGTGCTAGTCAGTTAGCGGCCCAGTTCTTC. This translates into CSASQLAAQFF.

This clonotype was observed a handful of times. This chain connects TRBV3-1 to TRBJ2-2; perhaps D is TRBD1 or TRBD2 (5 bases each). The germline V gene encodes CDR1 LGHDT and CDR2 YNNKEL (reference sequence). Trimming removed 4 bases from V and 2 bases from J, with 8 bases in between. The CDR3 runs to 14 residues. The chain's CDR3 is CASSPWDNTGELFF. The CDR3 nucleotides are TGTGCCAGCAGCCCTTGGGACAACACCGGGGAGCTGTTTTTT.

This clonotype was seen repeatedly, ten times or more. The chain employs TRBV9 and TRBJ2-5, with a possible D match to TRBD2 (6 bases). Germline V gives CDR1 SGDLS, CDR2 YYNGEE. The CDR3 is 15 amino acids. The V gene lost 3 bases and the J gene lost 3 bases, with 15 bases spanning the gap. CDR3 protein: CASSEGDWPEETQYF. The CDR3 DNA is TGTGCCAGCAGCGAAGGGGACTGGCCGGAAGAGACCCAGTACTTC.

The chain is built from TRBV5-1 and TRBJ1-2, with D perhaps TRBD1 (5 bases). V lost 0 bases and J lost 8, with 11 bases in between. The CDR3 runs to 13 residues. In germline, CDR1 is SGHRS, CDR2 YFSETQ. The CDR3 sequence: CASSLADPGGYTF. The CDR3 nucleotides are TGCGCCAGCAGCTTGGCCGACCCAGGGGGCTACACCTTC.

The CDR3 sequence is CASSVYSGTGDYGYTF. The CDR3 DNA sequence: TGTGCCAGCAGCGTCTACTCCGGGACAGGGGACTATGGCTACACCTTC. The chain links TRBV7-9 to TRBJ1-2, with 10 nucleotides matching TRBD1. In germline, CDR1 is SEHNR, CDR2 FQNEAQ (reference sequence). V gave up 5 bases and J gave up 3 bases; unmatched junction bases: 9. This CDR3 contains 16 residues.

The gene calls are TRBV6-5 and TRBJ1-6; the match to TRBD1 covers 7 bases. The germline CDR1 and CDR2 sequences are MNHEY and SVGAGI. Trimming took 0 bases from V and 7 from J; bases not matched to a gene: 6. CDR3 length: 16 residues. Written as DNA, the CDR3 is TGTGCCAGCAGTTACTCGATTACAGGGGAGAATTCACCCCTCCACTTT. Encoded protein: CASSYSITGENSPLHF.

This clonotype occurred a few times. In DNA, the CDR3 is TGCGCCAGCAGCCCTCCGGGACGGAGCTACAATGAGCAGTTCTTC. This gives the protein CASSPPGRSYNEQFF. The chain recombines TRBV5-1 with TRBJ2-1; D tentatively reads TRBD1 or TRBD2 (5 bases each). From germline, CDR1 is SGHRS and CDR2 YFSETQ. The V gene lost 4 bases and the J gene lost 3 bases, with 14 bases spanning the gap. This CDR3 comprises 15 residues.

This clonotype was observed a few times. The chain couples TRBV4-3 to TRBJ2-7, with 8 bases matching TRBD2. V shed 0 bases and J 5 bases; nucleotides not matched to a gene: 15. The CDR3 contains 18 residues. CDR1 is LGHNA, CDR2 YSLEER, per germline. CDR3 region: CASSQDLDATSARDEQYF. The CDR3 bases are TGCGCCAGCAGCCAAGATTTGGATGCGACTAGCGCAAGAGACGAGCAGTACTTC.